This T cell receptor (beta chain) appears in the sequencing data of a study of graft-versus-host responses after intestinal transplantation (dated by TCRdb to about 2021). General notes on the study: The transplants that recipients received were multivisceral, liver-intestinal, or isolated intestinal. Every recipient was given anti-thymocyte globulin induction, then maintenance tacrolimus and steroids for roughly three years. Graft-versus-host and host-versus-graft alloreactive T cell clones were tracked in the graft, circulation and bone marrow after intestinal transplantation using bulk TCR-beta CDR3 sequencing. To identify alloreactive clones, pre-transplant mixed lymphocyte reaction products were sequenced and compared with unstimulated pre-transplant donor and recipient T cells. A cohort of 24 intestinal transplant recipients, including one retransplant, was enrolled, and a few patients lacking pretransplant specimens were excluded. Donor T cell macrochimerism was defined as a peak of at least 4% donor T cells among recipient peripheral blood mononuclear cells. Samples from a few later patients were sequenced in-house on an Illumina MiSeq with MiXCR processing rather than by the commercial service.

The sample's time point label is to be understood as: cells obtained before transplantation from donor or recipient. CD3+CD4+ and CD3+CD8+ populations were FACS-sorted from unstimulated pre-transplant donor and recipient cells taken from spleen or lymph nodes. The CDR3 measures 14 amino acids from cysteine to phenylalanine. Left in the record is the CDR3 DNA by itself, 42 bases read in frame from the first base. The germline V gene (reference sequence) yields MNHEY for CDR1 and SMNVEV for CDR2. Findings and caveats that apply to the study as a whole: Patients with donor T cell macrochimerism had high GvH to HvG T cell clonal ratios in their allografts. The conclusions were limited by the relatively low number and heterogeneity of the intestinal transplant patients. GvH clones turned up in recipient bone marrow, with some appearing earlier in ileal mucosa or blood, a pattern consistent with an intestinal mucosal origin. Peak levels of circulating GvH clones were associated with declines in HvG clones early after transplant.

About this clone itself: The antigen it binds to is not known. Mismatch with germline at one junction end may stem from a read error.

Library prep was done by the immunoSEQ multiplex PCR assay. For most patients, genomic DNA was isolated using the Qiagen DNeasy Blood and Tissue Kit and was shipped frozen to Adaptive Biotechnologies for TCR sequencing. Adaptive Biotechnologies carried out high-throughput TCR-beta CDR3 sequencing of genomic DNA for most patients. Turning to the authors' computational methods: Adaptive's ImmunoSEQ software was the source of the TCR sequencing data for 18 patients, while a few other patients were processed with MiXCR and VDJtools. To correct CD4 versus CD8 sorting errors, sequences present in both subsets at a frequency ratio below 5:1 were removed. Because the origin of CDR3 nucleotide sequences shared between donor and recipient could not be assigned, those sequences were removed. At least 2-fold expansion over unstimulated cells and a minimum CFSE-low frequency of 0.002% (template counts) or 0.001% (read counts) were required for clones to be classified as alloreactive. Clones were considered mappable if detected in sequenced pre-transplant spleen, lymph node, or MLR CFSE-low populations of the donor or recipient. The cumulative frequency of alloreactive clones was calculated as a percentage of all sequences, weighted by copy number. TCRdb mirrors the immuneACCESS table, restricted to in-frame sequences. Some clones are absent from its copies; in checked studies, under half trace to an unresolved V gene, and the reason for the others is unknown. D and trimming come from the DNA, and the V and J calls and clone size come from that table. The sample data list roughly 120,000 clones, and roughly 95% of these were observed just once. The ten largest make up more than 3% of the sample.

This clonotype was sampled from a human donor who received an intestinal transplant. Sample: unstimulated CD8+ T cells sorted from spleen or lymph node cells, taken before intestinal transplant. Recombination joined TRBV27 with TRBJ2-2, and the D gene may be TRBD2, 6 bases matching. The DNA reads as follows: TGTGCCAGCAGCCCGTGGGTAGTGGGCGGGGAGCTGGTTTTT. This sequence encodes CASSPWVVGGELVF.